What follows are 21 T cell receptor beta chains derived from one specimen sequenced in a study of identical twins. MiXCR, run by TCRdb on the 5' RACE reads, gives a single entry per CDR3 protein. The sample contains 1.5 million to 2 million distinct CDR3 sequences, around 33% of which appear only once. Sequencing used cord blood. The receptors stem from a newborn girl in good health.

This clonotype was found many times. This chain uses TRBV28 with TRBJ2-1; 7 bases align to TRBD1. Germline loops: CDR1 MDHEN, CDR2 SYDVKM. The V segment lost 6 bases and the J segment 11 bases; nucleotides outside the gene matches: 7. This CDR3 contains 12 residues. The CDR3 DNA reads as TGTGCCAGCAGCTCCACAGGGGTTAAGCAGTTCTTC. Translating it yields CASSSTGVKQFF.

This sequence joins TRBV6-1 and TRBJ2-5; no clear D. CDR1 and CDR2 from the germline V gene are MNHNS and SASEGT. V dropped 0 bases and J dropped 2 bases, with 7 bases sitting between them. This CDR3 spans 14 amino acids. In nucleotides, the CDR3 is TGTGCCAGCAGTGAAGCTTTGGGGCAAGAGACCCAGTACTTC. Residues: CASSEALGQETQYF.

This chain links TRBV20-1 with TRBJ1-1; no clear D. V was shortened by 3 bases and J by 4 bases, with 21 bases between the two germline ends. Germline lookup yields CDR1 DFQATT and CDR2 SNEGSKA (reference sequence). The CDR3 loop spans 16 amino acids. CDR3 nucleotides: TGCAGTGCTAGTGAGAGGTCTTCTTGGTACGTCACTGAAGCTTTCTTT. Protein product: CSASERSSWYVTEAFF.

The table lists this clonotype with a few counts. The chain uses TRBV30 and TRBJ1-1; no reliable D call. CDR1 and CDR2 (germline): GTSNPN, SVGIG (reference sequence). Trimming took off 4 bases at V and 4 bases at J, with 25 bases between the two ends. The CDR3 is 17 residues long. The CDR3 loop is CAWTRTLGKGISTEAFF. In nucleotides, the CDR3 is TGTGCCTGGACCCGGACCCTAGGAAAAGGGATAAGCACTGAAGCTTTCTTT.

This clonotype was picked up a small number of times. The CDR3: CASSQAGGARGEQYF. DNA for the CDR3: TGTGCCAGCAGCCAGGCAGGGGGCGCAAGGGGCGAGCAGTACTTC. The rearrangement uses TRBV3-1 and TRBJ2-7, with 8 bases that match TRBD1. V was pared by 3 bases and J by 6 bases, with 10 bases of the junction left unmatched. Looked up from germline, CDR1 is LGHDT and CDR2 is YNNKEL (reference sequence). This CDR3 has 15 amino acids.

DNA for the CDR3: TGTGCCAGCAGTTACTCACTAGCCTCAGTCGAAACTGGTTACGAGCAGTACTTC. Encoded protein: CASSYSLASVETGYEQYF. The chain couples TRBV6-2 or TRBV6-3 to TRBJ2-7; D perhaps matches TRBD2 (6 bases). Germline V gene lookup returns CDR1 MNHEY and CDR2 SVGEGT. V was shortened by 0 bases and J by 4 bases, with 22 bases between the two germline ends. The CDR3 extends over 18 amino acids.

The J gene is TRBJ1-1, the V gene TRBV12-3 or TRBV12-4; perhaps TRBD1 as D (5 bases). The CDR3 is 13 amino acids. Trimming left V 7 bases short and J 4 bases short, with 13 bases between. In nucleotides, the CDR3 is TGTGCCAGCACCTGGGGGAGGACCACTGAAGCTTTCTTT. Its protein is CASTWGRTTEAFF.

Notes on this clonotype: At one end the junction does not follow the germline gene, possibly because of a read error. This sequence joins TRBV5-6 and TRBJ1-1; 7 nucleotides match TRBD1. This CDR3 spans 14 amino acids. Germline assignment: CDR1 SGHDT and CDR2 YYEEEE. The CDR3 is CASSLAGQQFEAFF. CDR3 nucleotides: TGTGCCAGTAGCTTGGCGGGACAGCAATTCGAAGCTTTCTTT. Drawing the rest from reference TRBV5-6 and TRBJ1-1, the complete variable domain is DAGVTQSPTHLIKTRGQQVTLRCSPKSGHDTVSWYQQALGQGPQFIFQYYEEEERQRGNFPDRFSGHQFPNYSSELNVNALLLGDSALYLCASSLAGQQFEAFFGQGTRLTVV.

The chain couples TRBV10-3 to TRBJ2-1, with D tentatively TRBD2 (7 bases). The DNA end favors TRBJ2-7, so the J call may be wrong. Germline CDR1 and CDR2: ENHRY and SYGVKD. This CDR3 has 14 amino acids. Written as DNA, the CDR3 is TGTGCCATCAGAGGCGGGGGCTCCTACAATGAGCAGTACTTC. Translated: CAIRGGGSYNEQYF.

This clonotype was detected only a few times. The gene calls are TRBV7-9 and TRBJ1-1; maybe TRBD1 (6 bases). The CDR3 totals 17 residues. In germline, CDR1 is SEHNR, CDR2 FQNEAQ (reference sequence). V was trimmed by 5 bases and J by 1 base, leaving 20 bases between them. The CDR3 loop reads CASSPEAHRERNTEAFF. The CDR3 nucleotides read TGTGCCAGCAGCCCCGAAGCCCACAGGGAGAGGAACACTGAAGCTTTCTTT.

This clonotype was detected a few times. The chain recombines TRBV2 with TRBJ2-3; the match to TRBD2 covers 8 bases. This CDR3 is built from 16 residues. From germline, CDR1 is SNHLY and CDR2 FYNNEI. V shed 7 bases, J shed 2 bases, and the junction held 11 bases outside the gene matches. The CDR3 spells CASTGYGGGSTDTQYF. DNA of the CDR3: TGTGCCAGCACCGGGTACGGCGGGGGGTCCACAGATACGCAGTATTTT.

This clonotype was counted only a few times. The chain employs TRBV11-2 and TRBJ2-7, with D maybe TRBD2 (5 bases). Trimming cost V 1 base and J 5 bases, with 18 bases left between them. This CDR3 comprises 16 residues. Germline V lookup: CDR1 SGHAT, CDR2 FQNNGV. The chain's CDR3 is CASSLGPGFGPNEQYF. In DNA form, the CDR3 reads TGTGCCAGCAGCTTAGGGCCGGGATTTGGGCCCAACGAGCAGTACTTC.

Only a few counts were recorded for this clonotype. The V call is TRBV10-3, the J call TRBJ2-3, with D possibly being TRBD2 (7 bases). This CDR3 contains 13 residues. CDR1 and CDR2 (germline): ENHRY, SYGVKD. V lost 10 bases, J lost 8 bases, and 19 bases lay in between. The CDR3 protein is CATGLGGSVTQYF. The DNA of the CDR3 is TGTGCCACCGGACTAGGGGGGTCCGTTACGCAGTATTTT.

In its sample, this clonotype was seen a few times. J is TRBJ2-7 and V is TRBV7-2; 9 nucleotides line up with TRBD1. Germline CDR1 and CDR2: SGHTA and FQGNSA. The CDR3 is 16 amino acids. The trim removed 1 base at V and 0 bases at J, leaving 4 bases unmatched. Written as DNA, the CDR3 is TGTGCCAGCAGCTTAGTCGGGACAGGGCCCTCCTACGAGCAGTACTTC. As protein: CASSLVGTGPSYEQYF.

Ten or more counts support this clonotype. The chain links TRBV29-1 to TRBJ2-1, with 7 bases lining up with TRBD2. The CDR3 runs to 14 residues. After removal of 3 bases from V and 4 bases from J, the junction contained 6 bases not matched to a gene. Germline V gene sequence: CDR1 SQVTM, CDR2 ANQGSEA. The CDR3 DNA reads TGCAGCGTTGAGCACAGCGGGGAGTACAATGAGCAGTTCTTC. Its translation: CSVEHSGEYNEQFF.

V and J are TRBV28 and TRBJ2-5; a weak D match, TRBD2 (6 bases). This CDR3 region has 13 residues. From germline, CDR1 is MDHEN and CDR2 SYDVKM. V was cut by 4 bases and J by 11 bases, with 17 bases left in between. The CDR3 sequence: CASSYGTFSEQYF. The DNA for the CDR3 is TGTGCCAGCAGTTACGGGACTTTCAGTGAGCAGTACTTC.

This clonotype was recorded a few times. The V and J genes are TRBV20-1 and TRBJ2-3; D gene uncertain. This CDR3 contains 15 residues. V gave up 3 bases and J gave up 0 bases, with 13 bases separating them. The germline CDR1 and CDR2 sequences are DFQATT and SNEGSKA (reference sequence). CDR3 sequence reads: CSARSPGTSTDTQYF. The DNA for the CDR3 is TGCAGTGCTAGGTCTCCCGGAACTAGCACAGATACGCAGTATTTT.

V is TRBV11-1 and J is TRBJ2-1; TRBD2 aligns across 7 bases. The CDR3 runs 15 residues. Looked up from germline, CDR1 is SGHAT and CDR2 is FQDESV (reference sequence). V dropped 5 bases and J dropped 4; count of bases not matched to a gene: 8. The CDR3 region has the DNA TGTGCCAGCAGCCAAGGACTAGGGGAATACAATGAGCAGTTCTTC. It is translated as CASSQGLGEYNEQFF.

This clonotype was picked up many times. The chain links TRBV10-3 to TRBJ2-3; D gene uncertain. V was trimmed by 4 bases and J by 6 bases, leaving 5 bases between them. Looked up from germline, CDR1 is ENHRY and CDR2 is SYGVKD. There are 11 residues in the CDR3. The CDR3 nucleotides are TGTGCCATCAGTGTAGGGGATACGCAGTATTTT. Translation gives CAISVGDTQYF.

The chain links TRBV20-1 to TRBJ1-1; possibly TRBD1 for D (6 bases). V was trimmed by 0 bases and J by 0 bases, leaving 11 bases between them. This CDR3 spans 15 amino acids. Germline V gene data show CDR1 as DFQATT and CDR2 as SNEGSKA (reference sequence). CDR3 sequence (DNA): TGCAGTGCTAGAGATCCAGGGGCCTTGAACACTGAAGCTTTCTTT. Amino acid sequence: CSARDPGALNTEAFF.

This clonotype was seen a few times. The V gene is TRBV10-3, the J gene TRBJ2-1; 15 positions match TRBD2. Germline CDR1 and CDR2: ENHRY and SYGVKD. The CDR3 loop spans 16 amino acids. Losses at the gene ends were 6 bases for V and 8 bases for J; bases not matched to a gene: 8. The CDR3 loop is CAIRTGLAGGLDEQFF. As DNA, the CDR3 is TGTGCCATCAGAACGGGACTAGCGGGGGGACTGGATGAGCAGTTCTTC.